One sample yielded the 4 T cell receptor beta chains listed below, sequenced in a study of blood T cells in healthy people across ages. With a J-beta primer mix and a sample-barcoded 5' primer, a second PCR ran about 6 to 11 cycles. TCRdb reprocessed the 5' RACE reads via MiXCR and lists one record per CDR3 protein. The sample carries nearly 800,000 distinct CDR3 sequences, roughly three fifths recorded once. The sequenced sample was blood. The receptors derive from a man aged 35 to 55 in good health.

This chain joins TRBV12-3 or TRBV12-4 and TRBJ2-3, with no clear D. The CDR3 loop spans 11 amino acids. V was pared by 6 bases and J by 10 bases, with 11 bases between. The CDR3 region is CASSPGVAQYF. The CDR3 DNA reads TGTGCCAGCAGCCCCGGAGTGGCGCAGTATTTT.

The chain combines TRBV18 with TRBJ2-5, with TRBD2 matching 7 bases. The CDR3 is made up of 15 amino acids. Trimming at V came to 7 bases and at J to 4 bases, leaving 12 bases not matched to a gene. Germline lookup yields CDR1 KGHSH and CDR2 LQKENI. CDR3 sequence (DNA): TGTGCCAGCTTTAAAAGCGGGATCAGTGGAGAGACCCAGTACTTC. This encodes CASFKSGISGETQYF.

V is TRBV11-2 and J is TRBJ2-5, with TRBD2 matching 8 bases. This CDR3 is 14 amino acids long. Germline CDR1 and CDR2: SGHAT and FQNNGV. Losses at the gene ends were 5 bases for V and 3 bases for J; bases not matched to a gene: 5. DNA for the CDR3: TGTGCCAGCAGCCTACTAGCGGACAAAGAGACCCAGTACTTC. It translates to CASSLLADKETQYF.

This clonotype has only a few counts. The chain is built from TRBV5-1 and TRBJ2-7; D possibly corresponds to TRBD2 (5 bases). Germline CDR1 SGHRS, CDR2 YFSETQ. The ends were cut back, 5 bases at V and 4 bases at J, with 16 bases in the middle. The CDR3 is 14 amino acids. The CDR3 DNA follows: TGCGCCAGCAGTGTTGGACTGGGAGATTACGAGCAGTACTTC. It is translated as CASSVGLGDYEQYF.